This TCR beta chain was profiled in a study of blood T cell repertoires in COVID-19. About the research overall: Sources were T cells, B-cell-depleted T cells, or PBMCs; the material itself was cDNA or gDNA.

Two negative PCRs, clearance, or symptom resolution had been documented for recovered Cohort 3 donors. CDR3 length: 15 residues. Germline values: CDR1 SGHRS, CDR2 YFSETQ. V lost 1 base and J 0 bases, leaving 7 bases between the germline ends. The assay was immunoSEQ multiplex PCR, and TCRdb's table has in-frame clones only and misses some. The table records roughly 300,000 clones, roughly 87% of them present only once. The material sequenced was PBMCs or T cells enriched from blood (not recorded which). The genes are TRBV5-1 and TRBJ2-2, with D uncertain. The receptor's source is a woman aged 25-40 years who had recovered from COVID-19. CDR3 loop: CASSLIPANTGELFF. In DNA, the CDR3 is TGCGCCAGCAGCTTGATCCCAGCGAACACCGGGGAGCTGTTTTTT.